This T cell receptor (beta chain) was sequenced in a study of cytomegalovirus exposure and HLA in healthy donors (dated by TCRdb to 2016 to 2017). Concerning the study at large: According to an earlier analysis of several hundred of the donors, roughly 180 million T cells yielded 90 million to 140 million unique TCR beta sequences and around 280 Gb of sequence data. An early release covering roughly 600 HLA-typed donors comprised around 300 gigabases of sequencing data and approximately 80 million unique TCR sequences. Of the roughly 420 genotyped donors, less than 90% were placed in the genetic ancestry cluster associated with self-reported Caucasian donors. The study aimed to test whether signatures of past pathogen exposure could be identified by cataloging public T cell receptors. The study profiled the T cell repertoires of about 720 subjects by immunosequencing and related them to cytomegalovirus serostatus. A separate validation cohort of roughly 120 different subjects was used in addition to the roughly 700-subject first cohort. To predict cytomegalovirus infection status, the study brought together high-throughput TCR immunosequencing, statistical association of individual TCRs with disease status, and machine learning. A later analysis re-examined previously published TCR beta repertoires from 500 to 700 donors and added high-resolution HLA genotyping to investigate patterns of TCR occurrence. Rather than using new phenotypic data, the later analysis identified candidate immune exposures from TCR beta sequences and from how often those sequences occurred across donors. An earlier analysis of 500 to 750 of the donors applied high-throughput TCR beta sequencing to assess whether each TCR beta V gene segment acted as functional or pseudogenic. Donor age, sex, ethnicity and CMV serostatus were compiled together with the repertoire data. A later genetic analysis used genome-wide SNP genotypes for about 55% of the 666 donors, treating that subset as a discovery cohort. All discovery cohort repertoires had been generated using a single sequencing platform. Class I and class II HLA loci were covered by the typing at four-digit resolution. Typing coverage varied by locus: roughly 620-630 donors for A, B, C, DRB1 and DQB1; approximately 520 for DQA1; more than 600 for DPA1; 450 to 480 for DPB1. Because of strong linkage in the cohort, roughly five DR-DQ haplotypes were treated as single units for association and clustering. Among about 390 genotyped donors of the cohort, an average of approximately 240,000 unique TCR beta nucleotide sequences were sequenced per donor, around 20% of them non-productive.

This clone was picked up a small number of times. Its specific antigen is unknown. Base qualities are missing; no much larger clone stands one base away. The cohort comprised several hundred healthy bone marrow donors. At the time of sampling, every cohort member was nominally healthy, though immune exposures that went unrecorded were likely present. Of the approximately 610 cohort members, 250 to 300 had positive CMV serostatus and roughly 330 had negative CMV serostatus, and CMV serostatus was not recorded for the donor. Every donor gave a peripheral blood sample, and the peripheral blood mononuclear cells from that sample were used for TCR beta sequencing. The Qiagen DNeasy Blood Extraction Kit was used to extract genomic DNA from the blood cell samples. CDR1 and CDR2, per the germline V gene, are SGHTS and YDEGEE. V and J lose 4 bases and 2 bases, and a span of 16 bases separates them. Counted from cysteine to phenylalanine, this CDR3 has 15 amino acids. Here the CDR3 DNA is all that survives: 45 bases in frame from base 1.

Study-level results and caveats: In a later genetic analysis, fewer N-insertions in productive TCRs were reported among donors in an Asian-associated ancestry cluster than the approximately 670-donor mean. In a later genetic analysis, a missense DCLRE1C variant was associated with V-gene and J-gene trimming of TCR beta chains, and the association was replicated in an independent cohort. A few of the identified cytomegalovirus-associated TCR beta chains were confirmed in vitro to be specific for cytomegalovirus antigens. A group of highly shared sequence variants was considered likely to be a technical artifact of the sequencing pipeline. A further reported finding was that TCR beta sequences accurately predicted the HLA-A and HLA-B alleles for most subjects in the first cohort. Linkage disequilibrium might explain the correlated functional status among segregating V segments, but an unknown experimental factor could not be excluded. In a later analysis, HLA-associated TCR beta chains showed more clonal expansion and lower generation probabilities than non-associated chains that were equally common. Presence/absence analyses assumed roughly uniform sequencing depth across donors, an assumption that may not hold. In an earlier analysis of more than 500 of the donors, most TCR beta V segments appeared in productive rearrangements about 90% or about 30% of the time, broadly matching IMGT annotations. HLA typing was unavailable for some donors at each locus, so association tests used only the typed subset. The 87-base-pair reads could not distinguish some IMGT-functional V segments, including TRBV6-2 and TRBV6-3, so those segments were excluded. The authors suggested that the approach could potentially be generalized to other disease states and immunological phenotypes. Most TCR sequences were seen in very few donors, while some public TCRs were found in many individuals. Immune exposure information for the cohort was limited to CMV serostatus. The cohort was sequenced for TCR beta chains only, and without alpha or paired-chain data the features that could be detected were limited. When HLA alleles, especially DR and DQ, strongly co-occurred, attributing TCR associations to individual alleles was difficult. Because counts were too low, seventeen rarely observed V segments, including chromosome 9 orphons, were excluded from the earlier analysis of roughly 580 of the donors. A later analysis found that TCR association rates varied across HLA loci, with DRB1 alleles showing the most associated TCRs and HLA-C alleles the fewest. Specific HLA alleles were associated with 15,000 to 20,000 TCR beta sequences at a false discovery rate of 0.05 in a later analysis. According to a later analysis, parvovirus B19, influenza, CMV and Epstein-Barr virus appeared linked to several top co-occurrence clusters. A later analysis found that most CMV-associated TCR beta chains appeared HLA-restricted, with HLA associations seemingly driven largely by CMV exposure. In both the original and validation cohorts, the classifier was reported to diagnose cytomegalovirus status with high specificity and sensitivity. In the study, around 150 TCR beta chains were listed as associated with cytomegalovirus.

To prepare the library, the immunoSEQ multiplex PCR assay was applied. For the multiplex PCR, a mixture combining 60 forward primers for TCR Vbeta segments and 13 reverse primers for TCR Jbeta segments was used. The CDR3 region of rearranged TCR beta genes was amplified from genomic DNA by a multiplex PCR assay. The amplified TCR beta libraries were sequenced on the Illumina HiSeq System as 87-base-pair reads. Per the original workflow: A later analysis tallied roughly 80 million unique TCR beta chains across the 700 or so repertoires, and approximately 12 million of those chains were shared by two or more donors. Raw reads were error-corrected and collapsed into unique sequences with a nearest-neighbor algorithm that merged closely related sequences to remove PCR and sequencing errors. CDR3 sequences were aligned to IMGT reference sequences to assign V, D and J gene segments. For a sequence to be retained, a match of at least six nucleotides was required to both a V gene segment and a J gene segment. Rearrangements were called productive when the CDR3 lacked stop codons and stayed in frame with V and J; all others were non-productive. CDR3 was defined by IMGT convention, running from the second conserved V-encoded cysteine to the conserved J-encoded phenylalanine. In an earlier analysis of around 540 of the donors, sequences lacking an unambiguous match to a single V gene segment were excluded. An earlier analysis of several hundred of the donors classified V segments as functional when productive rearrangements were above 56.7% and as segregating when the standard deviation between donors was above 5%. A statistical classification framework was built for diagnosing cytomegalovirus status from the catalog of TCR beta chain sequences. V and J gene assignment, in a later analysis, came from comparing TCR nucleotide sequences with IMGT/GENE-DB human TR gene sequences. In a later analysis, CDR3 sequences and most-parsimonious VDJ recombination scenarios were assigned using the TCRdist pipeline. A later analysis defined each TCR beta chain by its CDR3 amino acid sequence plus V-gene family, and excluded reads lacking a unique V-gene family. A later analysis removed 592 highly shared, low-generation-probability nucleotide sequences to deal with suspected cross-contamination and a sequencing artifact. In a later analysis, a clonal expansion index for each public chain was calculated from normalized within-repertoire ranks of inferred template counts. In a later analysis, generation probabilities were computed with a VDJ recombination model fitted to out-of-frame rearrangements, and the resulting probabilities were checked against IGoR. A later analysis scored TCR-TCR, TCR-HLA and TCR-CMV co-occurrence with hypergeometric tests, applying a repertoire-size bias correction to TCR pairs. False discovery rates were estimated in a later analysis by permuting HLA or CMV assignments 20 times. A later analysis grouped co-occurring TCRs with DBSCAN, adding TCRdist sequence similarity when clustering within HLA-allele-positive subsets. For co-occurrence clustering, repertoires with fewer than 30,000 or more than 120,000 public chains were excluded, along with several repertoires with anomalous nucleotide sharing. TCRdb limited this immuneACCESS table to in-frame rearrangements with V and J called. A share of clones is missing; checked studies link under half to unresolved V genes, and the rest is unexplained. That table gives V, J and clone size, and the DNA gave D and trimming. This sample is represented by 200,000 to 250,000 clones; 85% to 90% of them were singletons. 1.3% of the sample is in the top ten clones.

The specimen sequenced was PBMCs. The rearrangement combines TRBV5-8 with TRBJ2-7, with TRBD1 tentatively as D gene (6 bases match). This clonotype was sampled from a human donor in good health. The CDR3 region: CASSPGVGEPYEQYF. The DNA sequence reads TGTGCCAGCAGCCCAGGGGTCGGGGAGCCCTACGAGCAGTACTTC.